The sequence of this TCR beta chain was determined in a study of radiotherapy plus CTLA-4 blockade in lung cancer. Study information: Objective responses were recorded in roughly 20% of patients, with disease control recorded in approximately 34%.

Germline-derived CDR1 and CDR2 are PRHDT and FYEKMQ (reference sequence). The germline V and J ends were trimmed by 2 bases and 4 bases, with 10 bases remaining between them. The CDR3 is 14 residues long. Of note for this clone: What it recognizes is unknown.

TCRdb's copy holds only in-frame clones and misses some; the assay was immunoSEQ multiplex PCR. The sample holds tens of thousands of clones, under 85% seen once. Study-level results: There was expansion of tumor-derived TCR clones in blood after radiotherapy plus ipilimumab. Alongside interferon-beta, early blood T cell clone dynamics were reportedly the best predictor of response.

Each patient with chemo-refractory metastatic non-small-cell lung cancer was treated with focal radiation plus CTLA-4 blockade using ipilimumab. The TCR comes from a human donor with non-small cell lung cancer that progressed on radiotherapy plus ipilimumab. Sample: peripheral blood, taken from a patient treated with radiotherapy plus ipilimumab. The chain uses TRBV13 and TRBJ2-3; TRBD2 might be the D (6 bases). The CDR3 region has the DNA TGTGCCAGCAGCTTATACGGGAGTGCAGATACGCAGTATTTT. Translation gives CASSLYGSADTQYF.